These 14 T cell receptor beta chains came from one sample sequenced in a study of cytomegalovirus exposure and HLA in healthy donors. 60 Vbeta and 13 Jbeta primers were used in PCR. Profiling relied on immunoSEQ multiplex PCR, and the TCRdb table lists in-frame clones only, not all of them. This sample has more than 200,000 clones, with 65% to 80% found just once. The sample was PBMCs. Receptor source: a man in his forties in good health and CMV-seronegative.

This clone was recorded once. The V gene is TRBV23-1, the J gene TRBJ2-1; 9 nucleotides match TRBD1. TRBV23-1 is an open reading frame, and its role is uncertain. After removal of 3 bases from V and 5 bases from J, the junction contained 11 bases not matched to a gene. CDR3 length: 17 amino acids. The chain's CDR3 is CASSHPTPGQGDNEQFF. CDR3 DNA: TGCGCCAGCAGTCATCCCACCCCGGGACAGGGTGACAATGAGCAGTTCTTC.

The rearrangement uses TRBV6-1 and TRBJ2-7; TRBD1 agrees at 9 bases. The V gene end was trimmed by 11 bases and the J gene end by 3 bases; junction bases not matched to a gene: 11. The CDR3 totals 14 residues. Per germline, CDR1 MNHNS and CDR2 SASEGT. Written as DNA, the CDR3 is TGTGCCCTCGGGCAGACAGGGGGGAACTACGAGCAGTACTTC. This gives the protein CALGQTGGNYEQYF.

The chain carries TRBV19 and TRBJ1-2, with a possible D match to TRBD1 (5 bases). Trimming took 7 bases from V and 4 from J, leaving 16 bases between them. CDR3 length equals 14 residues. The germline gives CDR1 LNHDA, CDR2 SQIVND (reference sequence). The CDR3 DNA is TGTGCCAGTACGGGTACTCCAGGGTTCTATGGCTACACCTTC. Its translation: CASTGTPGFYGYTF.

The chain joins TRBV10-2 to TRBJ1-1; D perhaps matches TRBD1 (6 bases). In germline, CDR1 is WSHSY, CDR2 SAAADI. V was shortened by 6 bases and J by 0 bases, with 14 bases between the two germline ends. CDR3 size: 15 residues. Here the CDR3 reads CASSQWGLLNTEAFF. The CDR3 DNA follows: TGCGCCAGCAGCCAATGGGGGCTTCTGAACACTGAAGCTTTCTTT.

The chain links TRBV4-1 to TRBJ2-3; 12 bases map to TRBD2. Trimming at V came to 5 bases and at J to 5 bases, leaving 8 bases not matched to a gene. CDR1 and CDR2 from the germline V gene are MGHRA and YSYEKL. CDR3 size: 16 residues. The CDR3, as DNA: TGCGCCAGCAGCATCCCTAGCGGGAGGGCCAGAGATACGCAGTATTTT. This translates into CASSIPSGRARDTQYF.

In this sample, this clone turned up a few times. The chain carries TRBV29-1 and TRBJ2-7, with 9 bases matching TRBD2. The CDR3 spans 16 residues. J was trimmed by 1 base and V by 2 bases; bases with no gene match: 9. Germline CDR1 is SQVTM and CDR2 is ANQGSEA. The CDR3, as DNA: TGCAGCGTTGAATTAGCGGGAGAGGGAAAGTCCTACGAGCAGTACTTC. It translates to CSVELAGEGKSYEQYF.

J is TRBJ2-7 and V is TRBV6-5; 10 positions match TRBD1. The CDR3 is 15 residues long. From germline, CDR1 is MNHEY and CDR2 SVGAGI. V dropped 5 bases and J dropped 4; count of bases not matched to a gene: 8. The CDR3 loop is CASSHRDRGFYEQYF. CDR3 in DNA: TGTGCCAGCAGTCACCGGGACAGGGGATTTTACGAGCAGTACTTC.

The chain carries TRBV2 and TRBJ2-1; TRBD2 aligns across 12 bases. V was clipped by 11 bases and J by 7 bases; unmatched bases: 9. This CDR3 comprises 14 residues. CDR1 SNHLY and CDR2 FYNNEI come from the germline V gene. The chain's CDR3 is CASIGTSGPNEQFF. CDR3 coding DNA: TGTGCCTCAATCGGGACTAGCGGGCCTAATGAGCAGTTCTTC.

Here the CDR3 DNA reads TGCAGCGTTGCGTCCGCGAACACCGGGGAGCTGTTTTTT. Encoded protein: CSVASANTGELFF. The J gene is TRBJ2-2, the V gene TRBV29-1; D ambiguous. Trimming took off 4 bases at V and 0 bases at J, with 6 bases between the two ends. The CDR3 contains 13 residues. Per the germline V gene, CDR1 is SQVTM and CDR2 is ANQGSEA.

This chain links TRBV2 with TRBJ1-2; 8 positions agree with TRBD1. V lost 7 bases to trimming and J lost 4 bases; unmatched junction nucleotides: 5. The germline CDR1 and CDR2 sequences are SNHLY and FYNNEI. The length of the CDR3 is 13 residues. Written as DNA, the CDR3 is TGTGCCAGCAAGGACAGGGTGGGCTATGGCTACACCTTC. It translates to CASKDRVGYGYTF. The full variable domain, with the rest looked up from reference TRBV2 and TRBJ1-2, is EPEVTQTPSHQVTQMGQEVILRCVPISNHLYFYWYRQILGQKVEFLVSFYNNEISEKSEIFDDQFSVERPDGSNFTLKIRSTKLEDSAMYFCASKDRVGYGYTFGSGTRLTVV.

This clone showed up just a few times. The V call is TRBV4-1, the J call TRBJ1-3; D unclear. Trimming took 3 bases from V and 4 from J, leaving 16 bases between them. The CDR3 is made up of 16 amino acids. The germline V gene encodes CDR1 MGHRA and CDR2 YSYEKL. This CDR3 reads CASSHDYGSGGNTIYF. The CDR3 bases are TGCGCCAGCAGCCACGACTACGGCTCGGGCGGAAACACCATATATTTT.

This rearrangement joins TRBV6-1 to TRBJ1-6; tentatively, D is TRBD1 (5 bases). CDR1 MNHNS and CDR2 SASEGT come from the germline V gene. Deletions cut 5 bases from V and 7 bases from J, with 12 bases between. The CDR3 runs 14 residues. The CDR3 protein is CASSSQGYNSPLHF. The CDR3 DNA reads TGTGCCAGCAGTAGTCAGGGATACAATTCACCCCTCCACTTT.

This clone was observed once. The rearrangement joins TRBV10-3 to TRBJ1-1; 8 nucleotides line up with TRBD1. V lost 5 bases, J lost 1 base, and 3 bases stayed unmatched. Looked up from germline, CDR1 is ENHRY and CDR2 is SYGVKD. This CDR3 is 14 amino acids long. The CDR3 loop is CAISPGGTNTEAFF. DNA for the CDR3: TGTGCCATCAGTCCAGGGGGCACGAACACTGAAGCTTTCTTT.

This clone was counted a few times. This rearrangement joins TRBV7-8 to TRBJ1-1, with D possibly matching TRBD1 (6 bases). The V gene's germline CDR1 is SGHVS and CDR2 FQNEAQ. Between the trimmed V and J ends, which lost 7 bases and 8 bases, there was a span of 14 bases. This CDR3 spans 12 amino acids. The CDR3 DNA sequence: TGTGCCAGCAACCAAGGGGGGGGAGAAGCTTTCTTT. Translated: CASNQGGGEAFF.